This record looks at one TCR beta chain sequence and its context. The entry originates in a study of T cells in Graves' hyperthyroidism and ophthalmopathy. The TCR beta CDR3 regions underwent amplification using RNA transcripts as the source. TCR CDR3 regions were first amplified by RT-PCR with HTBI primers. MiXCR was run by TCRdb on the multiplex PCR reads, yielding one entry per CDR3 protein. This table holds about 530,000 distinct CDR3 sequences, 17% found once. The sample comprised blood. This TCR was recovered from a woman between 18 and 30 years old with Graves' ophthalmopathy.

The CDR3 region has the DNA TGTGCCGGTACCCCCGAGGCAGGGCCCTATAGCAATCAGCCCCAGCATTTT. Translating it yields CAGTPEAGPYSNQPQHF. The chain couples TRBV19 to TRBJ1-5; D possibly corresponds to TRBD1 (5 bases). The CDR3 runs 17 residues. The germline V and J ends were trimmed by 11 bases and 0 bases, with 23 bases remaining between them. Germline V gene data show CDR1 as LNHDA and CDR2 as SQIVND (reference sequence).